This T cell receptor (beta chain) was sequenced in a study of shared clonotypes between healthy human individuals. Study at large: The plates for each donor numbered three CD4 naive, three CD4 memory, two CD8 naive and one CD8 memory. Study-wide points: With a handful of donors compared, around 5.4% of naive CD4 clonotypes were shared.

In the source study's methods: ImmunoSEQ gave junction-only sequences without quality scores, so filtering differed. Produced via immunoSEQ multiplex PCR; TCRdb's table is partial and in-frame only. Clone size and V and J calls were adopted from that table, with D and trimming inferred from the DNA. The data show some 2.1 million clones, approximately 92% seen once. CD45RO-negative CD8 cells positively selected for CCR7 made up the naive population, which excluded terminally differentiated effector memory CD45RA+ cells. A single count supports this clone. The antigen remains undetermined. V lost 4 bases and J 2 bases, leaving 12 bases between the germline ends. The germline V gene has CDR1 MNHNS and CDR2 SASEGT. CDR3 length: 15 amino acids.

The origin of this receptor is a man younger than 35 in good health. Some clones in this sample may be carry-over from other donors' samples. V is TRBV6-1 and J is TRBJ2-1; D is possibly TRBD2 (6 bases). Sequencing used naive CD8+ T cells from PBMCs. The CDR3 region is CASSVGRDPYNEQFF. In nucleotides, the CDR3 is TGTGCCAGCAGTGTGGGGCGGGACCCCTACAATGAGCAGTTCTTC.